One sample yielded the 14 T cell receptor beta chains listed below, sequenced in a study of blood T cells in healthy people across ages. A second PCR of 7 to 11 cycles used a sample-barcoded 5' primer and a J-beta primer mix. TCRdb called the 5' RACE reads again in MiXCR, with one record for every CDR3 protein. The sample has hundreds of thousands of distinct CDR3 sequences; 56% are singletons. The sequenced sample consisted of blood. The receptors derive from a man aged 40-50 years in good health.

This chain joins TRBV4-1 and TRBJ2-3; D perhaps matches TRBD1 (5 bases). From germline, CDR1 is MGHRA and CDR2 YSYEKL. The CDR3 length is 15 residues. V was clipped by 0 bases and J by 10 bases, with 17 bases between them. DNA for the CDR3: TGCGCCAGCAGCCAAGAATTTGGCGGAAGGGGCTCGCAGTATTTT. Amino acid sequence: CASSQEFGGRGSQYF.

On this clonotype itself: One end of the junction is discordant with germline, which a read error may explain. The chain couples TRBV4-3 to TRBJ2-1, with 11 bases aligning to TRBD2. The germline CDR1 and CDR2 sequences are LGHNA and YSLEER. There are 15 residues in the CDR3. The CDR3 is CASSQELAGVGELFF. The CDR3 DNA follows: TGCGCCAGCAGCCAAGAACTAGCGGGAGTAGGTGAGCTGTTCTTC.

This chain links TRBV27 with TRBJ1-3, with D unresolved. CDR1 MNHEY and CDR2 SMNVEV come from the germline V gene (reference sequence). The V and J ends lost 6 bases and 0 bases respectively, with 12 bases between them. This CDR3 is built from 15 residues. CDR3 sequence reads: CASSLGPSSGNTIYF. CDR3 coding DNA: TGTGCCAGCAGCTTAGGCCCGAGCTCTGGAAACACCATATATTTT.

The J gene is TRBJ2-3, the V gene TRBV27, with TRBD2 matching over 9 bases. This CDR3 is 12 amino acids long. Germline V gene sequence: CDR1 MNHEY, CDR2 SMNVEV (reference sequence). V lost 7 bases to trimming and J lost 5 bases; unmatched junction nucleotides: 1. DNA for the CDR3: TGTGCCAGCAATAGCGGGAGAGATACGCAGTATTTT. It yields the protein CASNSGRDTQYF.

This clonotype occurred a few times. This chain joins TRBV5-1 and TRBJ2-5, with 7 bases matching TRBD2. This CDR3 contains 17 residues. Germline lookup yields CDR1 SGHRS and CDR2 YFSETQ. Trimming removed 1 base from V and 2 bases from J; junction bases left unmatched: 11. CDR3 loop: CASSLFPAGTTQETQYF. DNA for the CDR3: TGCGCCAGCAGCTTGTTTCCAGCGGGAACCACACAAGAGACCCAGTACTTC.

The rearrangement uses TRBV3-1 and TRBJ2-3, with 8 nucleotides matching TRBD2. The trim removed 4 bases at V and 1 base at J, leaving 4 bases unmatched. The CDR3 extends over 15 amino acids. The germline V gene encodes CDR1 LGHDT and CDR2 YNNKEL (reference sequence). This CDR3 is CASSPETSGTDTQYF. Here the CDR3 DNA reads TGTGCCAGCAGCCCTGAGACTAGCGGCACAGATACGCAGTATTTT.

V is TRBV25-1 and J is TRBJ2-6; D unclear. V lost 0 bases and J lost 3, with 9 bases in between. The germline V gene encodes CDR1 MGHDK and CDR2 SYGVNS. CDR3 length: 16 amino acids. The CDR3 region is CASSEYGRVGANVLTF. In DNA form, the CDR3 reads TGTGCCAGCAGTGAATATGGAAGGGTTGGGGCCAACGTCCTGACTTTC.

The chain joins TRBV7-9 to TRBJ2-7; 8 positions match TRBD2. CDR3 length equals 16 residues. The J segment lost 1 base and the V segment lost 2 bases, leaving 7 bases of the junction unmatched. Per the germline V gene, CDR1 is SEHNR and CDR2 is FQNEAQ (reference sequence). The CDR3: CASSLFRSGGSYEQYF. In DNA form, the CDR3 reads TGTGCCAGCAGCTTATTCCGAAGCGGGGGATCCTACGAGCAGTACTTC.

This clonotype was found a few times. The V and J genes are TRBV10-3 and TRBJ2-7; D might be TRBD1 or TRBD2, each matching 7 bases. CDR3 length: 14 residues. The V and J ends lost 4 bases and 4 bases respectively, with 14 bases between them. Germline V CDR1 and CDR2: ENHRY, SYGVKD. The CDR3 here is CAISGGGRGYEQYF. Here the CDR3 DNA reads TGTGCCATCAGTGGCGGGGGCAGGGGGTACGAGCAGTACTTC.

In its sample, this clonotype was seen a few times. The rearrangement uses TRBV20-1 and TRBJ1-6, with D hard to call. This CDR3 has 15 residues. CDR1 and CDR2 (germline): DFQATT, SNEGSKA (reference sequence). V lost 1 base, J lost 4 bases, and 11 bases lay in between. The CDR3 sequence is CSARGSGVYNSPLHF. Written as DNA, the CDR3 is TGCAGTGCTAGAGGCTCCGGAGTGTATAATTCACCCCTCCACTTT.

This clonotype has only a few counts. The gene calls are TRBV28 and TRBJ2-7, with D tentatively TRBD1 (6 bases). Trimming took off 3 bases at V and 0 bases at J, with 15 bases between the two ends. Germline CDR1 and CDR2: MDHEN and SYDVKM. This CDR3 has 16 residues. CDR3 sequence reads: CASSFPLQGTSYEQYF. CDR3 nucleotide sequence: TGTGCCAGCAGTTTCCCCCTACAGGGAACCTCCTACGAGCAGTACTTC.

This chain joins TRBV7-6 and TRBJ2-5; 7 bases are a match to TRBD1. Per the germline V gene, CDR1 is SGHVS and CDR2 is FNYEAQ. V lost 6 bases to trimming and J lost 5 bases; unmatched junction nucleotides: 6. The CDR3 is 13 amino acids. The CDR3 DNA reads TGTGCCAGCAGTCTTGAGGGGGCTGAGACCCAGTACTTC. This translates into CASSLEGAETQYF.

This sequence joins TRBV7-3 and TRBJ2-3; 9 nucleotides match TRBD2. The CDR3 consists of 18 residues. Per the germline V gene, CDR1 is SGHTA and CDR2 is FQGTGA. Trimming removed 1 base from V and 0 bases from J; junction bases left unmatched: 8. The CDR3 is CASSLSGTSFSSTDTQYF. The DNA of the CDR3 is TGTGCCAGCAGCTTAAGCGGGACTAGCTTCTCTAGCACAGATACGCAGTATTTT.

The chain combines TRBV24-1 with TRBJ2-3; D possibly uses TRBD1 or TRBD2 (5 bases each). Germline lookup yields CDR1 KGHDR and CDR2 SFDVKD. The CDR3 runs 16 residues. Trimming pared 7 bases from V and 4 bases from J, leaving 20 bases between. CDR3 coding DNA: TGTGCCACCAGCCGGGACCGAGGTATACGTCCAGATACGCAGTATTTT. It codes for CATSRDRGIRPDTQYF.